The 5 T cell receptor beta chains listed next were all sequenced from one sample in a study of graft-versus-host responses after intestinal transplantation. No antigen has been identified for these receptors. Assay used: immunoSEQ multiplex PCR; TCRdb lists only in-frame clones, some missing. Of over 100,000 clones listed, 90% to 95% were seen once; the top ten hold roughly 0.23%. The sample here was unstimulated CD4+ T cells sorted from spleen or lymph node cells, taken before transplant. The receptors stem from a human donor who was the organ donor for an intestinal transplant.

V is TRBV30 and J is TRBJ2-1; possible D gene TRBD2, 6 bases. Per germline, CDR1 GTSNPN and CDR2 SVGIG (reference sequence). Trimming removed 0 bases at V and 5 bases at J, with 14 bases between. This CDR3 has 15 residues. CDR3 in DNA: TGTGCCTGGAGTGTACCCGGGAGAAGGAACAATGAGCAGTTCTTC. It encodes CAWSVPGRRNNEQFF.

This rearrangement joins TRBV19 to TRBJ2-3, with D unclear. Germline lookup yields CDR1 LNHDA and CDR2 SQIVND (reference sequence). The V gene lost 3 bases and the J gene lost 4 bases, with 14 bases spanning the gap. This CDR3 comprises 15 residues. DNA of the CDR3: TGTGCCAGTAGTATGTTTAAGATGGGCGCAGATACGCAGTATTTT. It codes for CASSMFKMGADTQYF.

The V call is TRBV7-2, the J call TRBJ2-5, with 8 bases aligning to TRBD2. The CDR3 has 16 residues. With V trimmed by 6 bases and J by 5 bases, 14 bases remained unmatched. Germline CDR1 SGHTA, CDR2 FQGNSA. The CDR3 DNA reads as TGTGCCAGCAGTCTCCGACGGGCTAGCGGGCGGGAGACCCAGTACTTC. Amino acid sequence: CASSLRRASGRETQYF.

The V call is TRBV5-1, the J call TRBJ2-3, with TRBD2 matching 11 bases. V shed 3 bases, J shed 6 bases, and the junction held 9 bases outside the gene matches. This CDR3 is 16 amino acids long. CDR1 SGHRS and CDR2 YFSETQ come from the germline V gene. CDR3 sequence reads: CASSYIAGGPGDTQYF. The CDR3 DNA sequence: TGCGCCAGCAGCTACATAGCGGGAGGGCCTGGGGATACGCAGTATTTT.

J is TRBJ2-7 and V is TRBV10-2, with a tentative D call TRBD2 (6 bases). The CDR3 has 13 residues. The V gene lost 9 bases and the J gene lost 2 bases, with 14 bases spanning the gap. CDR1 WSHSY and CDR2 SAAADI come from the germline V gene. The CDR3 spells CASVRDLPYEQYF. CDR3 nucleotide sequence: TGCGCCAGTGTGCGGGACCTTCCCTACGAGCAGTACTTC.